One sample yielded the 14 T cell receptor beta chains listed below, sequenced in a study of T cell responses to AZD1222 COVID-19 vaccine. The table came from immunoSEQ multiplex PCR; TCRdb's copy has only in-frame clones and leaves some out. The table has 190,000 or so clones, 90% to 95% seen once. The sample in question was peripheral blood, obtained 28 days after the second AZD1222 dose. The receptors derive from an adult who received the AZD1222 COVID-19 vaccine.

J is TRBJ1-3 and V is TRBV7-9, with a possible D match to TRBD1 (5 bases). CDR3 length: 19 residues. Germline CDR1 reads SEHNR; CDR2 reads FQNEAQ (reference sequence). The V end lost 2 bases, the J end lost 1 base, and 21 bases lay between the germline ends. For the CDR3, the DNA is TGTGCCAGCAGCTTATTCGGAACTTCGACGGGGGTATCTGGAAACACCATATATTTT. Encoded protein: CASSLFGTSTGVSGNTIYF.

Only one count was recorded for this clone. This chain links TRBV3-1 (or the pseudogene TRBV3-2) with TRBJ1-3; TRBD1 matches 7 bases. V lost 4 bases and J lost 8; bases outside the gene matches: 8. Looked up from germline, CDR1 is LGHDT and CDR2 is YNNKEL (reference sequence). The CDR3 loop spans 14 amino acids. The CDR3 loop reads CASSLAGGRDTIYF. Written as DNA, the CDR3 is TGTGCCAGCAGCCTGGCAGGGGGGCGGGACACCATATATTTT.

The rearrangement joins TRBV23-1 to TRBJ1-2; 9 positions match TRBD1. TRBV23-1 is treated as an ORF (open reading frame) with a function not yet certain. CDR3 length: 14 amino acids. Trimming at V came to 4 bases and at J to 5 bases, leaving 5 bases not matched to a gene. CDR3 nucleotides: TGCGCCAGCAGTCGGGACAGGGCCTTATATGGCTACACCTTC. Encoded protein: CASSRDRALYGYTF.

The count of this clone is one. V gene TRBV2 combines with J gene TRBJ1-4; tentative D call: TRBD1 (6 bases). Germline lookup yields CDR1 SNHLY and CDR2 FYNNEI. V dropped 6 bases and J dropped 9 bases, with 20 bases sitting between them. CDR3 length: 15 amino acids. CDR3 in amino acids: CASSADTRRGKKLFF. CDR3 DNA: TGTGCCAGCAGCGCCGACACTCGAAGGGGGAAAAAACTGTTTTTT.

This rearrangement joins TRBV9 to TRBJ1-3; D possibly corresponds to TRBD1 (5 bases). V was pared by 0 bases and J by 5 bases, with 12 bases between. This CDR3 is built from 15 residues. The germline CDR1 and CDR2 sequences are SGDLS and YYNGEE. The CDR3 is CASSVVDSGRNTIYF. CDR3 bases: TGTGCCAGCAGCGTAGTTGACAGCGGCAGAAACACCATATATTTT.

The sample holds a few counts of this clone. The V and J genes are TRBV6-5 and TRBJ2-7; TRBD1 agrees at 7 bases. Losses at the gene ends were 6 bases for V and 2 bases for J; bases not matched to a gene: 1. The CDR3 is made up of 12 amino acids. Germline values: CDR1 MNHEY, CDR2 SVGAGI. The CDR3 is CASRQGTYEQYF. The CDR3 DNA follows: TGTGCCAGCAGACAGGGGACCTACGAGCAGTACTTC.

The rearrangement joins TRBV3-1 (or the pseudogene TRBV3-2) to TRBJ1-2; tentatively, D is TRBD1 (6 bases). Germline V gene data show CDR1 as LGHDT and CDR2 as YNNKEL (reference sequence). V was shortened by 0 bases and J by 8 bases, with 13 bases between the two germline ends. There are 14 residues in the CDR3. CDR3 nucleotides: TGTGCCAGCAGCCAAGATACAGGGAGGGGCGGCTACACCTTC. It translates to CASSQDTGRGGYTF.

This chain links TRBV24-1 with TRBJ2-2; TRBD2 matches at 10 bases. This CDR3 is 19 amino acids long. J was trimmed by 5 bases and V by 0 bases; bases with no gene match: 11. Per the germline V gene, CDR1 is KGHDR and CDR2 is SFDVKD. The CDR3 loop is CATSDLTSGGAGVTGELFF. As DNA, the CDR3 is TGTGCCACCAGTGATTTGACCAGCGGGGGGGCCGGAGTAACCGGGGAGCTGTTTTTT.

The chain carries TRBV7-6 and TRBJ1-2, with 8 positions matching TRBD1. This CDR3 spans 13 amino acids. CDR1 is SGHVS and CDR2 is FNYEAQ in the germline V gene. V shed 3 bases, J shed 7 bases, and the junction held 4 bases outside the gene matches. DNA of the CDR3: TGTGCCAGCAGCTTGACAGGGGTTGCTGGCTACACCTTC. This encodes CASSLTGVAGYTF.

The chain couples TRBV28 to TRBJ1-1; D uncertain. Germline loops: CDR1 MDHEN, CDR2 SYDVKM. Trimming took 3 bases from V and 3 from J, leaving 2 bases between them. The CDR3 is made up of 11 amino acids. The chain's CDR3 is CASSFDTEAFF. Here the CDR3 DNA reads TGTGCCAGCAGTTTCGACACTGAAGCTTTCTTT.

The genes are TRBV5-1 and TRBJ2-2, with TRBD2 identical over 14 bases. This CDR3 is 17 amino acids long. The V segment lost 4 bases and the J segment 5 bases; nucleotides outside the gene matches: 7. Germline loops: CDR1 SGHRS, CDR2 YFSETQ. CDR3 amino acids: CASSPSRTSGGTGELFF. The DNA of the CDR3 is TGCGCCAGCAGCCCCTCCAGGACTAGCGGGGGGACCGGGGAGCTGTTTTTT.

J is TRBJ1-5 and V is TRBV9, with D unresolved. V was cut by 4 bases and J by 0 bases, with 11 bases left in between. Germline V gene sequence: CDR1 SGDLS, CDR2 YYNGEE. CDR3 length equals 15 residues. The CDR3, as DNA: TGTGCCAGCAGCCCCTCCTGGGCTAGCAATCAGCCCCAGCATTTT. Its protein product is CASSPSWASNQPQHF.

The chain combines TRBV3-1 (or the pseudogene TRBV3-2) with TRBJ2-1; D remains unclear. The V gene's germline CDR1 is LGHDT and CDR2 YNNKEL (reference sequence). Trimming removed 3 bases from V and 0 bases from J, with 12 bases in between. This CDR3 is built from 16 residues. The CDR3 DNA follows: TGTGCCAGCAGCCAGGTGACCCTGAGCTCCTACAATGAGCAGTTCTTC. Translation: CASSQVTLSSYNEQFF.

This rearrangement joins TRBV18 to TRBJ2-4; 7 bases align to TRBD1. Germline CDR1 KGHSH, CDR2 LQKENI. V lost 1 base to trimming and J lost 2 bases; unmatched junction nucleotides: 14. The length of the CDR3 is 19 residues. The CDR3 loop reads CASSPRPTGDQRSKNIQYF. In DNA form, the CDR3 reads TGTGCCAGCTCACCACGTCCTACAGGGGACCAGCGGTCCAAAAACATTCAGTACTTC.